The text below deals with one TCR beta chain. Its target is not known. Unique molecular identifiers were present on the cDNA, and a universal primer site came from template switching. TCRdb analysed the 5' RACE reads with MiXCR anew, one entry per CDR3 protein. The table lists 500,000 or so distinct CDR3 sequences, 12% to 15% of them singletons. The sample originates from a study of identical twins. Study-wide findings and caveats: Researchers caution that invariant MAIT and iNKT cells could partly confound zero-insertion analyses.

With V trimmed by 0 bases and J by 2 bases, 4 bases remained unmatched. From germline, CDR1 is LGHNA and CDR2 YNFKEQ. This CDR3 has 15 residues. In addition, the sample was reused for a study of yellow fever vaccine responses in identical twins.

This receptor was taken from a woman aged 18-35 years in good health. The sequencing input was CD4+ T cells sorted from blood. The chain carries TRBV4-2 and TRBJ2-7; 7 nucleotides align to TRBD1. The CDR3 reads CASSQESQGAYEQYF. Written as DNA, the CDR3 is TGTGCCAGCAGCCAAGAATCCCAGGGGGCCTACGAGCAGTACTTC.